This entry features one T cell receptor beta chain sequence. Antigen unknown. At a deep level, the assay was run. Libraries were prepared by immunoSEQ multiplex PCR; TCRdb keeps only in-frame clonotypes and omits some of them. The sample yields about 2,100,000 clones, 85% to 95% seen once. Per germline, CDR1 SGHVS and CDR2 FQNEAQ. J gave up 1 base and V 7 bases, and 12 bases lay outside the gene matches. The CDR3 covers 18 residues. The naive CD8 fraction comprised CD45RO-negative cells positively selected for CCR7 and excluded terminally differentiated effector memory CD45RA+ cells. This specimen belongs to a study of shared clonotypes between healthy human individuals. Study-wide background: The cohort comprised a couple of women and three men. Their ages spanned 18 to 49 years.

Overall study findings and caveats: Only blood samples were collected, and tissue repertoires likely differ. Naive subsets generally exceeded memory subsets in estimated richness.

J is TRBJ2-1 and V is TRBV7-8, with TRBD2 matching 11 bases. This TCR derives from a man aged 18-30 years in good health. Some clones in this sample may be carry-over from other donors' samples. Sequencing was done on a sample of naive CD8+ T cells from PBMCs. This CDR3 reads CASTPGLAGGDSYNEQFF. The CDR3 bases are TGTGCCAGCACCCCAGGGCTAGCGGGAGGAGATTCCTACAATGAGCAGTTCTTC.